The entry below describes one TCR beta chain. Trimming pared 5 bases from V and 7 bases from J, leaving 20 bases between. The germline V gene has CDR1 MNHEY and CDR2 SVGEGT. The CDR3 runs 15 residues. The data derive from a study of blood T cell repertoires in COVID-19. About the research overall: Acute-phase and convalescent COVID-19 samples originated in the United States, Italy and Spain.

Seattle patient enrollment occurred during active infection, with longitudinal follow-up thereafter. Under the authors' procedure: Reference gene primer amplification yielded estimated nucleated cell counts. Assay: immunoSEQ multiplex PCR; the TCRdb copy retains only in-frame clones and omits some. The DNA was the basis for D and trimming; V, J and clone size are from that table. In the table there are around 310,000 clones, 85% to 90% of which are singletons. The sequence was obtained from a woman aged 40 to 49 with COVID-19, enrolled during active disease. The sample comprised peripheral blood. The chain links TRBV6-2 or TRBV6-3 to TRBJ1-2; TRBD1 might be the D (6 bases). The CDR3 bases are TGTGCCAGCAGTCCCCCGACAGGCCAATCATTTGGCTACACCTTC. Its protein is CASSPPTGQSFGYTF.